This T cell receptor (beta chain) was captured by sequencing in a study of blood T cell repertoires in COVID-19. This clone has a single count. Only in-frame clones appear in the TCRdb table, and some are missing; sequencing was by immunoSEQ multiplex PCR. Here the sample spans about 300,000 clones, 89% being singletons. CDR3 length equals 15 residues. Trimming took 0 bases from V and 6 from J, leaving 15 bases between them. Per germline, CDR1 SGHRS and CDR2 YFSETQ. This sequence was found in a man aged 55 to 69 who had recovered from COVID-19. This chain connects TRBV5-1 to TRBJ1-2, with TRBD1 as a possible D gene (5 bases). Sample: PBMCs or T cells enriched from blood (not recorded which). CDR3 sequence reads: CASSLAGQGVDGYTF. The DNA of the CDR3 is TGCGCCAGCAGCTTGGCTGGGCAGGGCGTGGATGGCTACACCTTC.